This T cell receptor (beta chain) was sequenced for a study of shared clonotypes between healthy human individuals. Looked up from germline, CDR1 is LNHNV and CDR2 is YYDKDF (reference sequence). With 3 bases removed from V and 4 bases from J, the gap between germline ends came to 13 bases. This CDR3 has 14 residues. TCRdb keeps only in-frame clones here, not all; method: immunoSEQ multiplex PCR. The sample has around 750,000 clones; about 74% are singletons. The chain has TRBV15 and TRBJ2-7; D remains unclear. This sequence originates from a woman aged 30 to 39 in good health. The sample was memory CD4+ T cells sorted from blood. Subset defined: CD45RA-negative fraction. Written as DNA, the CDR3 is TGTGCCACCAGCAGTGATCACGTTCGGTACGAGCAGTACTTC. It specifies CATSSDHVRYEQYF.